These 2 T cell receptor beta chains came from one sample sequenced in a study of blood T cell repertoires in COVID-19. Sequencing was performed with immunoSEQ multiplex PCR; in TCRdb, only in-frame clones are kept and a portion is missing. In the table there are 150,000 to 200,000 clones, about 85% of which are singletons. The sample taken for sequencing was peripheral blood. The receptors shown here come from a man aged 80 or over with COVID-19, enrolled during active disease.

The chain is built from TRBV6-1 and TRBJ2-4; TRBD1 is a possible D gene (8 bases). This CDR3 region has 17 residues. Germline V gene sequence: CDR1 MNHNS, CDR2 SASEGT. Deletions cut 0 bases from V and 5 bases from J, with 17 bases between. CDR3 sequence (DNA): TGTGCCAGCAGTGAAGCGGGAGGGGGGACAGGTGAAAACATTCAGTACTTC. Protein product: CASSEAGGGTGENIQYF.

This clone showed up just once. The chain combines TRBV10-3 with TRBJ1-4; the D is unclear. Trimming stripped 6 bases from V and 0 bases from J, with 11 bases between. The length of the CDR3 is 15 residues. Germline-derived CDR1 and CDR2 are ENHRY and SYGVKD. For the CDR3, the DNA is TGTGCCATCAGAGCTAGTGAGTCAACTAATGAAAAACTGTTTTTT. It translates to CAIRASESTNEKLFF.